This T cell receptor beta chain was sequenced in a study of OX40 agonist ivuxolimab in advanced cancers. The overall study: Averaging about 60 years in age, with a range of roughly 23 to 80, the cohort was about 85% male.

This clone showed up just a few times. Profiled with immunoSEQ multiplex PCR; TCRdb holds only in-frame clones, not every one. The sample carries approximately 62,000 clones, 85% to 95% recorded once. The germline CDR1 and CDR2 sequences are MNHEY and SVGAGI. The CDR3 has 15 residues. The trim removed 5 bases at V and 3 bases at J, leaving 9 bases unmatched. The sample was CD4+ or CD8+ T cells sorted from blood, taken in a trial of the OX40 agonist ivuxolimab. The TCR was taken from an adult with an advanced solid tumor such as melanoma, head and neck, liver or kidney cancer. The V and J genes are TRBV6-5 and TRBJ1-1; 7 nucleotides line up with TRBD1. CDR3 nucleotides: TGTGCCAGCAGTCCCGGGACAGCCAGTCACACTGAAGCTTTCTTT. It specifies CASSPGTASHTEAFF.